This T cell receptor (beta chain) originates from a study of control samples from healthy donors and cancer patients. The CDR3 covers 16 residues. Trimming shortened V by 5 bases and J by 4 bases, and 20 bases separated the two germline ends. CDR1 and CDR2 (germline): ENHRY, SYGVKD. Assay used: immunoSEQ multiplex PCR; TCRdb lists only in-frame clones, some missing. The sample comprises 130,000 or so clones, around 87% of which are singletons, and 12% rests with the top ten. The chain is built from TRBV10-3 and TRBJ2-5, with D perhaps TRBD1 or TRBD2 (7 bases each). The sequence was obtained from a young man in good health. Sequenced: blood. The CDR3 sequence: CAISNEGGGKGETQYF. The CDR3 DNA sequence: TGTGCCATCAGTAACGAGGGAGGGGGCAAGGGAGAGACCCAGTACTTC.